A single sample is the source of the 27 T cell receptor beta chains below, sequenced in a study of T cell repertoires in cytomegalovirus infection. TCRdb re-called the reads through MiXCR, storing one row per CDR3 protein. The table lists about 260,000 distinct CDR3 sequences, roughly 15% of them singletons. Sample: PBMCs. These receptors all stem from a human donor in good health (CMV status not recorded). Some clones in this sample may be carry-over from other donors' samples.

The V and J genes are TRBV12-3 or TRBV12-4 and TRBJ2-4, with TRBD2 as a possible D gene (7 bases). V lost 8 bases to trimming and J lost 1 base, with 15 bases between them. The CDR3 length is 15 residues. In nucleotides, the CDR3 is TGTGCCAGCGGGGGGCCTAGCGGCGCCAAAAACATTCAGTACTTC. Its translation: CASGGPSGAKNIQYF.

In its sample, this clonotype was seen many times. The CDR3, as DNA: TGTGCCAGCAGCTCTTTCGGTCCCAGGGTTTATCGGAGCGCCGGTGGCTACACCTTC. Its protein product is CASSSFGPRVYRSAGGYTF. The rearrangement uses TRBV7-2 and TRBJ1-2, with D maybe TRBD1 (5 bases). In germline, CDR1 is SGHTA, CDR2 FQGNSA. This CDR3 spans 19 amino acids. Trimming took off 4 bases at V and 7 bases at J, with 31 bases between the two ends.

At least ten counts were recorded for this clonotype. The chain carries TRBV28 and TRBJ2-1, with D perhaps given as TRBD1 or TRBD2 (5 bases each). This CDR3 spans 14 amino acids. Germline V gene sequence: CDR1 MDHEN, CDR2 SYDVKM. Between the trimmed V and J ends, which lost 11 bases and 7 bases, there was a span of 21 bases. In DNA form, the CDR3 reads TGTGCCGGCGCAGGGACGCCTGGAACGAATGAGCAGTTCTTC. It is translated as CAGAGTPGTNEQFF.

The sample holds many counts of this clonotype. The chain joins TRBV7-9 to TRBJ2-7; D ambiguous. Germline CDR1 SEHNR, CDR2 FQNEAQ (reference sequence). The CDR3 is 12 residues long. The ends were cut back, 7 bases at V and 6 bases at J, with 13 bases in the middle. The chain's CDR3 is CASTPVKGEQYF. The DNA for the CDR3 is TGTGCCAGCACCCCAGTAAAGGGCGAGCAGTACTTC.

This clonotype was observed many times. The chain carries TRBV7-8 and TRBJ2-1, with TRBD2 as a possible D gene (6 bases). Trimming shortened V by 5 bases and J by 0 bases, and 17 bases separated the two germline ends. The germline V gene has CDR1 SGHVS and CDR2 FQNEAQ. The CDR3 is 17 residues long. CDR3 residues: CASSLLPAGSSYNEQFF. DNA of the CDR3: TGTGCCAGCAGCCTCCTCCCGGCGGGAAGCTCCTACAATGAGCAGTTCTTC.

This clonotype was found a few times. The chain employs TRBV5-4 and TRBJ1-5; possibly TRBD1 for D (6 bases). The CDR3 is 14 residues long. The germline V gene encodes CDR1 SGHNT and CDR2 YYREEE (reference sequence). V dropped 0 bases and J dropped 7 bases, with 11 bases sitting between them. CDR3 protein: CASSLDGTGQPQHF. The CDR3 DNA is TGTGCCAGCAGCTTGGACGGCACAGGGCAGCCCCAGCATTTT.

In this sample, this clonotype turned up many times. The V gene is TRBV7-9, the J gene TRBJ2-3, with TRBD2 matching 9 bases. The CDR3 extends over 14 amino acids. Germline CDR1 and CDR2: SEHNR and FQNEAQ (reference sequence). The CDR3 loop reads CASLTSGSTDTQYF. The CDR3 bases are TGTGCGTCCCTTACTAGCGGGAGCACAGATACGCAGTATTTT.

This sequence joins TRBV11-2 and TRBJ2-5; D not resolved. V gave up 5 bases and J gave up 9 bases, with 22 bases separating them. CDR1 and CDR2 from the germline V gene are SGHAT and FQNNGV. This CDR3 is 15 amino acids long. The CDR3 DNA reads TGTGCCAGCAGCCTAGGGTCTCTGGTATGGGCGGCCCAGTACTTC. It yields the protein CASSLGSLVWAAQYF.

At least ten counts were recorded for this clonotype. This sequence joins TRBV19 and TRBJ2-7, with D unclear. Trimming left V 6 bases short and J 3 bases short, with 18 bases between. The CDR3 is made up of 15 amino acids. Per germline, CDR1 LNHDA and CDR2 SQIVND (reference sequence). DNA of the CDR3: TGTGCCAGTAGGTATTCGGACGCCTACTTCTACGAGCAGTACTTC. It is translated as CASRYSDAYFYEQYF.

The V call is TRBV2, the J call TRBJ2-1; D remains ambiguous. The CDR3 has 14 residues. Germline values: CDR1 SNHLY, CDR2 FYNNEI. V was pared by 7 bases and J by 8 bases, with 18 bases between. Here the CDR3 reads CASIRITRRDEQFF. In DNA, the CDR3 is TGTGCCAGCATCCGCATTACGCGCCGCGATGAGCAGTTCTTC.

The rearrangement links TRBV18 to TRBJ2-7; 8 nucleotides agree with TRBD2. V lost 3 bases and J lost 4; bases outside the gene matches: 2. This CDR3 is 13 amino acids long. Germline V gene data show CDR1 as KGHSH and CDR2 as LQKENI. The chain's CDR3 is CASSPRGRYEQYF. CDR3 DNA: TGTGCCAGCTCACCCCGCGGGAGGTACGAGCAGTACTTC.

This clonotype has a count of ten or more. The rearrangement joins TRBV5-4 to TRBJ2-3; D could derive from TRBD1 or TRBD2 (5 bases each). Trimming stripped 4 bases from V and 2 bases from J, with 11 bases between. This CDR3 has 14 residues. Germline values: CDR1 SGHNT, CDR2 YYREEE (reference sequence). CDR3 bases: TGTGCCAGCAGCACCGGGACCAACACAGATACGCAGTATTTT. Its protein product is CASSTGTNTDTQYF.

The rearrangement links TRBV3-1 to TRBJ2-3; possibly TRBD1 or TRBD2 for D (5 bases each). The CDR3 extends over 18 amino acids. V was pared by 6 bases and J by 1 base, with 23 bases between. Germline lookup yields CDR1 LGHDT and CDR2 YNNKEL (reference sequence). The CDR3 coding sequence is TGTGCCAGCAGGCAAACCCCGGGACCCAGCTCCGGCACAGATACGCAGTATTTT. This sequence encodes CASRQTPGPSSGTDTQYF.

The chain employs TRBV29-1 and TRBJ2-6, with 8 bases that match TRBD1. With 3 bases clipped from V and 2 bases from J, the junction kept 3 bases outside the gene matches. The germline V gene has CDR1 SQVTM and CDR2 ANQGSEA. This CDR3 is built from 15 residues. For the CDR3, the DNA is TGCAGCGTTGAGCCGACAGGGGCTGGGGCCAACGTCCTGACTTTC. Residues: CSVEPTGAGANVLTF. Looking up the rest from reference TRBV29-1 and TRBJ2-6 gives the full variable domain: SAVISQKPSRDICQRGTSLTIQCQVDSQVTMMFWYRQQPGQSLTLIATANQGSEATYESGFVIDKFPISRPNLTFSTLTVSNMSPEDSSIYLCSVEPTGAGANVLTFGAGSRLTVL.

This clonotype showed up many times. The chain recombines TRBV4-1 with TRBJ2-7; 11 bases match TRBD2. The CDR3 spans 15 residues. Germline V lookup: CDR1 MGHRA, CDR2 YSYEKL. V trimming: 3 bases; J trimming: 5 bases; junction bases outside the gene matches: 6. CDR3: CASSQNGLAGDEQYF. The CDR3, as DNA: TGCGCCAGCAGCCAGAACGGACTAGCGGGCGACGAGCAGTACTTC.

In its sample, this clonotype was seen a few times. V and J are TRBV20-1 and TRBJ1-5, with TRBD1 matching over 9 bases. The CDR3 is 14 amino acids. Looked up from germline, CDR1 is DFQATT and CDR2 is SNEGSKA (reference sequence). Trimming removed 6 bases from V and 1 base from J; junction bases left unmatched: 4. The CDR3 sequence: CSAAQGASNQPQHF. DNA of the CDR3: TGCAGTGCAGCACAGGGGGCAAGCAATCAGCCCCAGCATTTT.

This clonotype has a handful of counts. This chain uses TRBV6-2 or TRBV6-3 with TRBJ1-5; 7 nucleotides agree with TRBD1. Trimming removed 6 bases from V and 5 bases from J; junction bases left unmatched: 13. The germline gives CDR1 MNHEY, CDR2 SVGEGT. The CDR3 spans 16 residues. In nucleotides, the CDR3 is TGTGCCAGCAGCAGCACCAGGGGGACAGATGATCAGCCCCAGCATTTT. Amino acids: CASSSTRGTDDQPQHF.

This clonotype came up many times. The gene calls are TRBV7-9 and TRBJ1-3; possibly TRBD1 for D (5 bases). Germline-derived CDR1 and CDR2 are SEHNR and FQNEAQ (reference sequence). V shed 4 bases and J shed 1 base, with 11 bases lying between them. CDR3 length: 15 residues. CDR3 DNA sequence: TGTGCCAGCAGCTCCAGGGATCGGTCTGGAAACACCATATATTTT. Its translation is CASSSRDRSGNTIYF.

This clonotype was seen more than once but under ten times. The J gene is TRBJ2-3, the V gene TRBV20-1; D may be TRBD1 (5 bases). In germline, CDR1 is DFQATT, CDR2 SNEGSKA (reference sequence). Trimming cost V 0 bases and J 1 base, with 11 bases left between them. CDR3 size: 15 residues. CDR3 sequence: CSARDLGLGTDTQYF. Here the CDR3 DNA reads TGCAGTGCTAGAGATCTGGGGCTGGGCACAGATACGCAGTATTTT.

This chain uses TRBV7-9 with TRBJ2-7; TRBD2 matches 11 bases. V lost 5 bases and J lost 8; bases outside the gene matches: 11. The germline V gene has CDR1 SEHNR and CDR2 FQNEAQ (reference sequence). The CDR3 runs to 15 residues. The CDR3 loop is CASSHSGLAESKQYF. CDR3 DNA sequence: TGTGCCAGCAGCCACTCGGGACTAGCGGAGAGTAAGCAGTACTTC.

This clonotype came up many times. This chain joins TRBV7-9 and TRBJ2-1; the D call may be TRBD1 or TRBD2 (5 bases each). The CDR3 totals 13 residues. Germline loops: CDR1 SEHNR, CDR2 FQNEAQ (reference sequence). Trimming removed 5 bases at V and 10 bases at J, with 15 bases between. CDR3 sequence: CASSESGTQEQFF. In DNA form, the CDR3 reads TGTGCCAGCAGCGAATCCGGGACGCAGGAGCAGTTCTTC.

This clonotype was counted ten times or more. V gene TRBV7-8 combines with J gene TRBJ2-5, with 8 bases that match TRBD2. Germline CDR1 reads SGHVS; CDR2 reads FQNEAQ. The CDR3 consists of 15 residues. The V segment lost 1 base and the J segment 5 bases; nucleotides outside the gene matches: 6. The CDR3 reads CASSLVGLARETQYF. In DNA, the CDR3 is TGTGCCAGCAGCTTAGTCGGACTAGCAAGGGAGACCCAGTACTTC.

This clonotype has a handful of counts. The chain joins TRBV12-5 to TRBJ2-3; 9 nucleotides match TRBD1. V trimming: 0 bases; J trimming: 2 bases; junction bases outside the gene matches: 9. There are 18 residues in the CDR3. CDR1 and CDR2 (germline): LGHNT, FRNRAP. CDR3 DNA: TGTGCTAGTGGTTTGGTAGGTCTGGGACAGGGAATCACAGATACGCAGTATTTT. Protein sequence: CASGLVGLGQGITDTQYF.

In its sample, this clonotype was seen many times. This chain connects TRBV29-1 to TRBJ1-5, with 7 bases that match TRBD1. The germline CDR1 and CDR2 sequences are SQVTM and ANQGSEA. The CDR3 covers 12 residues. V lost 4 bases to trimming and J lost 5 bases; unmatched junction nucleotides: 2. The DNA of the CDR3 is TGCAGCGTTGTTACAGGGGATCAGCCCCAGCATTTT. It yields the protein CSVVTGDQPQHF.

At least ten counts were recorded for this clonotype. The V call is TRBV12-3 or TRBV12-4, the J call TRBJ1-2; a possible D gene is TRBD1 (5 bases). This CDR3 comprises 15 residues. V was clipped by 5 bases and J by 4 bases, with 17 bases between them. The chain's CDR3 is CASSGTPPRGYGYTF. The CDR3 nucleotides are TGTGCCAGCAGTGGGACCCCACCTCGGGGCTATGGCTACACCTTC.

The rearrangement links TRBV7-9 to TRBJ2-7, with TRBD1 identical over 8 bases. CDR1 and CDR2 from the germline V gene are SEHNR and FQNEAQ (reference sequence). After removal of 2 bases from V and 5 bases from J, the junction contained 5 bases not matched to a gene. The CDR3 totals 14 residues. Here the CDR3 reads CASSLRTGQDEQYF. The CDR3 nucleotides read TGTGCCAGCAGCTTAAGGACAGGGCAGGACGAGCAGTACTTC.

This clonotype was observed a handful of times. This chain uses TRBV10-3 with TRBJ1-2, with 9 bases matching TRBD1. The trim removed 7 bases at V and 6 bases at J, leaving 9 bases unmatched. The CDR3 loop spans 14 amino acids. From germline, CDR1 is ENHRY and CDR2 SYGVKD. CDR3 in amino acids: CAINPGQGRDGYTF. CDR3 sequence (DNA): TGTGCCATCAATCCGGGACAGGGACGGGATGGCTACACCTTC.